Listed here is a single T cell receptor beta chain. This clonotype was found a few times. Its recognized antigen is unknown. It has no much larger one-base neighbor in the sample; base qualities were not kept. These data come from a study of T cells in Graves' hyperthyroidism and ophthalmopathy (dated by TCRdb to between 2018 and 2021). In terms of the full investigation: Peripheral blood samples were taken at the time of initial diagnosis, prior to any treatment. TCR V-J signatures able to tell the groups apart were searched for in a discovery cohort of about a hundred patients, of whom 43 had Graves' ophthalmopathy and under 65 had stable Graves' hyperthyroidism. An independent validation cohort of 18 to 20 hyperthyroidism patients and over 15 patients who later progressed to ophthalmopathy tested prospective prediction of ophthalmopathy. The roughly 91 discovery patients were randomly divided into training and test sets at a 7:3 ratio. Thyroid tissue and blood T-cell repertoires from six Graves' hyperthyroidism patients were also compared in the study. Once sampling was done, hyperthyroidism patients were given methimazole at a starting dose of 30 mg daily, whereas ophthalmopathy patients were given high-dose intravenous methylprednisolone. According to the paper, TCR Vbeta CDR3 sequencing was carried out on approximately 140 peripheral blood samples, which came from 40 to 45 ophthalmopathy, 70 to 80 hyperthyroidism and approximately 17 progressor patients.

Amplification of TCR beta CDR3 regions was carried out from RNA transcripts. The first round of RT-PCR for the TCR CDR3 was performed with the HTBI primer set and the Qiagen OneStep RT-PCR kit. Libraries were constructed in a second round of multiplex PCR, after which size selection and purification were carried out. Sequencing of the libraries was done on an Illumina HiSeq2000 using paired-end 100 bp reads. The authors' pipeline ran thus. SOAPnuke was used to process the raw data, throwing out any read that contained adapters or uncalled bases, had a mean Phred below 15, or lacked an exact constant-primer or identifier match. COPE v1.2.5 was used to merge high-quality paired reads, and clonotypes were defined as unique nucleotide sequences. MiTCR v1.1 was used to align the clonotypes against IMGT TRBV, TRBD and TRBJ reference segments. The analysis was restricted to V-J combinations with a frequency above 0.0001, which together covered around 99% of the repertoires. A TCS score was defined as the ratio between F50 (clonal expansion) and ExV (chaos), using BLOSUM62-based TCRdist between CDR3 peptides within each V-J. Welch's t-statistics and random forest reduced roughly 500 V-J features to around 14, which were used in a naive Bayes classifier (R e1071). TCRdb reran the public reads through fastp at Q25 and MiXCR, keeping productive beta chains. Merged by CDR3 protein, the rows form single entries marked with the most common genes and DNA. Here the V and J calls rest on TCRdb's processing, not on the authors' analysis. Across this sample there are approximately 520,000 distinct CDR3 sequences, with roughly 20% seen only once. Of the sample, more than 20% is held by the ten largest clones.

Study-wide findings and limitations: Most expanded thyroid clonotypes (frequency above 0.001) were also detected in blood, suggesting blood repertoires may reflect thyroid immune responses. Ophthalmopathy was separated from stable hyperthyroidism by a 13 V-J signature model, with roughly 88% sensitivity and about 81% specificity obtained in cross-validation and 80%/75% obtained in testing. No statistical method was used to fix the sample size in advance, and group allocation was not hidden from the investigators. During validation, the model predicted progression to ophthalmopathy a median of roughly 7.1 months ahead of onset, with almost 71% sensitivity and around 72% specificity.

In the germline V gene, CDR1 corresponds to MGHRA and CDR2 to YSYEKL. The germline ends are 11 bases apart after V is trimmed by 4 bases and J by 5 bases. The CDR3 goes from the cysteine to the phenylalanine over 13 residues. Only the CDR3 DNA stays, 39 bases, in frame from base 1. A patient counted as having stable Graves' hyperthyroidism if no progression to ophthalmopathy occurred over 18 months of follow-up. The hyperthyroidism patients were between 18 and 65 years old and newly diagnosed, with a disease duration of less than 2 months. Any patient with an uncontrolled infection, another autoimmune disease, pregnancy or lactation was excluded. Diagnoses were established on the basis of clinical symptoms, serum thyroxine and TRAb, thyroid ultrasound, and orbital computed tomography. PBMCs were isolated from more than 8 ml of fresh peripheral blood by Ficoll-Paque density gradient centrifugation. Total RNA was extracted using Trizol reagent, and RNA quality was assessed on an Agilent 2100 Bioanalyzer.

This receptor chain uses TRBV4-1 and TRBJ2-5, with the D segment possibly TRBD1 or TRBD2, each aligning over 5 bases. This TCR was recovered from a man aged 18 to 30 with Graves' hyperthyroidism. The sequencing sample was made of blood. This receptor carries the CDR3 CASSLGVVETQYF. In nucleotides, the sequence is TGCGCCAGCAGCCTGGGGGTGGTCGAGACCCAGTACTTC.